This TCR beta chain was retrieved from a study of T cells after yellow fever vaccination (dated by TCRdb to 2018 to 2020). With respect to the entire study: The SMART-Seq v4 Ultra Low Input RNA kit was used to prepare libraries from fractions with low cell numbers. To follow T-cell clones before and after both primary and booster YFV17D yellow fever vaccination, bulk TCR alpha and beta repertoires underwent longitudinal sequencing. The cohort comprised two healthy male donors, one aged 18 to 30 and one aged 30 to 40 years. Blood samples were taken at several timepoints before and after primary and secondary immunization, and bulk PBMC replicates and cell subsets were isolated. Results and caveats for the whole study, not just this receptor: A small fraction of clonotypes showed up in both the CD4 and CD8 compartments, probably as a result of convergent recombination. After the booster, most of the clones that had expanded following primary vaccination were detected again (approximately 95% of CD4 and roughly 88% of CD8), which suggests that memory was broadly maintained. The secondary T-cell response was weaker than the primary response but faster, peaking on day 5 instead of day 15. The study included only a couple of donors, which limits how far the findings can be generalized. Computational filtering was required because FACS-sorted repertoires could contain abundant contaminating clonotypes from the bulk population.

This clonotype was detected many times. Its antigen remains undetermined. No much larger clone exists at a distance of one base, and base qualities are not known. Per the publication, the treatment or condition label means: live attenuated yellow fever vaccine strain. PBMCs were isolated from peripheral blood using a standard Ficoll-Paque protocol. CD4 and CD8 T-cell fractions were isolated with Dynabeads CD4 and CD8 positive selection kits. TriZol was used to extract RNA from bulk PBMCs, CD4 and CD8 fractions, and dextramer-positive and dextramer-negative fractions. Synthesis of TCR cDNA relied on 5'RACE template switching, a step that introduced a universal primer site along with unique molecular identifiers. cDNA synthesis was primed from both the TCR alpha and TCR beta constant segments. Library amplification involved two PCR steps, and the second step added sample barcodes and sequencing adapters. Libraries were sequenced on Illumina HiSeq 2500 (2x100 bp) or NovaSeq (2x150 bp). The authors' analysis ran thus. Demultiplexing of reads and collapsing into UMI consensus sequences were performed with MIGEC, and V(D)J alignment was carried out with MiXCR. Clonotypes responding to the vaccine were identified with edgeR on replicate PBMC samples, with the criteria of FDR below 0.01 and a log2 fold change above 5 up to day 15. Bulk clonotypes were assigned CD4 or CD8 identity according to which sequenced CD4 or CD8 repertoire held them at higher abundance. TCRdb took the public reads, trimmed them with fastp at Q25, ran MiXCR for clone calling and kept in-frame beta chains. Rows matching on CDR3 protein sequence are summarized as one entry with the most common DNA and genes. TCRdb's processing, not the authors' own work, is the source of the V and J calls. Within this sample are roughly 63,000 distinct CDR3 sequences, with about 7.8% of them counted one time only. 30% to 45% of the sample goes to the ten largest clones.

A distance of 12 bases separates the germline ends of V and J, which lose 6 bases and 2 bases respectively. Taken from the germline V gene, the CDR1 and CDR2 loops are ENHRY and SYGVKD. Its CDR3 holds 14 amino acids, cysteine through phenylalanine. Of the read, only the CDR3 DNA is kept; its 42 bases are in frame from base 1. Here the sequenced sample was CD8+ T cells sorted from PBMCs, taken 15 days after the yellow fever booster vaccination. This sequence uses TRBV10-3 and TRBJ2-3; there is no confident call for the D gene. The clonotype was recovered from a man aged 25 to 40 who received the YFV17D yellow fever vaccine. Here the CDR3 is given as CAIRKDGSTDTQYF. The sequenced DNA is TGTGCCATCAGAAAGGACGGGTCCACAGATACGCAGTATTTT.